The T cell receptor (beta chain) described here comes from a study of T cells in localized non-small cell lung cancer. Overall study results and limits: Because sequencing included only one region (of the tumor), heterogeneity remains possible.

This clone was counted only a few times. Antigen: not known. Trimming pared 5 bases from V and 2 bases from J, leaving 19 bases between. This CDR3 contains 16 residues. Germline V lookup: CDR1 SGHNT, CDR2 YENEEA. Generated by immunoSEQ multiplex PCR, the TCRdb table keeps only in-frame clones and is missing some. The sample consists of 10,000 to 12,000 clones, around 45% of them appearing once. The sequence was collected from a woman aged 40-69 years with stage II squamous cell lung carcinoma. This chain uses TRBV11-3 with TRBJ2-7; the D gene could be TRBD1 or TRBD2 (5 bases each). Specimen: lymph node tissue, collected before any cancer treatment. The CDR3 DNA reads as TGTGCCAGCAGCCAAGGGGTCGGGCAGGGAGCCTACGAGCAGTACTTC. It codes for CASSQGVGQGAYEQYF. Based on the CDR3 plus reference TRBV11-3 and TRBJ2-7, the full variable domain is EAGVVQSPRYKIIEKKQPVAFWCNPISGHNTLYWYLQNLGQGPELLIRYENEEAVDDSQLPKDRFSAERLKGVDSTLKIQPAELGDSAVYLCASSQGVGQGAYEQYFGPGTRLTVT.